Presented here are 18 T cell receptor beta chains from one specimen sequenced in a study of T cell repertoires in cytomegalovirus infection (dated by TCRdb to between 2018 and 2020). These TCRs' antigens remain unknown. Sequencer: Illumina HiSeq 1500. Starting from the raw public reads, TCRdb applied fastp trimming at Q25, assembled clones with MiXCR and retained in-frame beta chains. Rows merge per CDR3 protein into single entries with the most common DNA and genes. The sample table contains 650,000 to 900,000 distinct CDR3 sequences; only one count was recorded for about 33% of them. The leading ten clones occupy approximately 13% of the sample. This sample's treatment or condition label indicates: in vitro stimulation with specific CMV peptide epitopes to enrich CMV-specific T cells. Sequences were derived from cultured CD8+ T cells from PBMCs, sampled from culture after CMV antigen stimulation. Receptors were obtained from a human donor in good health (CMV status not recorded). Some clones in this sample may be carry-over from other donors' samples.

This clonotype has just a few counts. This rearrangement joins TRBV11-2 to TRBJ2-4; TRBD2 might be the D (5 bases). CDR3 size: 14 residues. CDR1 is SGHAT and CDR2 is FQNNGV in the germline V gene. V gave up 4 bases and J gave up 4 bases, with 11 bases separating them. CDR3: CASSSTPGKNIQYF. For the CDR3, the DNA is TGTGCCAGCAGCTCGACCCCGGGGAAAAACATTCAGTACTTC.

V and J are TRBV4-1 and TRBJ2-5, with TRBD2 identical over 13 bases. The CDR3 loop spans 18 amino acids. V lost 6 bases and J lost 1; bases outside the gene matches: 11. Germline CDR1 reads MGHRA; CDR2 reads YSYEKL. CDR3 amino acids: CASRLIPGLAGAQETQYF. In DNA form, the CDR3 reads TGCGCCAGCAGGTTAATTCCCGGACTAGCGGGGGCCCAAGAGACCCAGTACTTC.

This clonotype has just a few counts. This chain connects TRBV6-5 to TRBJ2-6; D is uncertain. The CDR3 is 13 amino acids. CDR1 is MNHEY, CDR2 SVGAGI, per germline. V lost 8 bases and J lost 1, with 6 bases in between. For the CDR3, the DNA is TGTGCCAGCGTGGAATCTGGGGCCAACGTCCTGACTTTC. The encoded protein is CASVESGANVLTF.

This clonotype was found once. In DNA form, the CDR3 reads TGTGCCATCAGTGAGAGCCGAGAGCACGGAAAAATGATATGGTACGAGCAGTACTTC. Residues: CAISESREHGKMIWYEQYF. The chain has TRBV10-3 and TRBJ2-7, with unresolved D. CDR1 and CDR2 from the germline V gene are ENHRY and SYGVKD. The CDR3 has 19 residues. Trimming took off 2 bases at V and 4 bases at J, with 27 bases between the two ends.

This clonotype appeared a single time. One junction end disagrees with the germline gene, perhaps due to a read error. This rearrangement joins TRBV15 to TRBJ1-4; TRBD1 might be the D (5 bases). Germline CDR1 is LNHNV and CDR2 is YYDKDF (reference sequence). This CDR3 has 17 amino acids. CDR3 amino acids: CVTSRDGGGATNEKLFF. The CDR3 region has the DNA TGTGTCACCAGCAGAGATGGGGGAGGCGCAACTAATGAAAAACTGTTTTTT.

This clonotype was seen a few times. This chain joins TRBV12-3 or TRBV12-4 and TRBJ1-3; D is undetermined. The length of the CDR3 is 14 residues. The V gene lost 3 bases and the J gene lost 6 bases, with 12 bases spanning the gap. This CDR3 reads CASSFGRRLNTIYF. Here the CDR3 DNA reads TGTGCCAGCAGTTTCGGGCGGCGTCTAAACACCATATATTTT.

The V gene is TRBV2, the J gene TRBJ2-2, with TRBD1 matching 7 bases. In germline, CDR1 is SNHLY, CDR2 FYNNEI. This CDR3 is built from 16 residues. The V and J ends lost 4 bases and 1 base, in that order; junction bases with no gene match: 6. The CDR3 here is CASSASTGKNTGELFF. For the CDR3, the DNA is TGTGCCAGCAGTGCCTCGACAGGGAAGAACACCGGGGAGCTGTTTTTT.

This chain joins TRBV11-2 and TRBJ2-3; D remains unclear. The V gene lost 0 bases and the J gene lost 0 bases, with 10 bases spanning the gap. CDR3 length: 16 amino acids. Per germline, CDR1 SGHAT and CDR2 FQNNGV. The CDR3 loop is CASSLDVGSSTDTQYF. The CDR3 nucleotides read TGTGCCAGCAGCTTAGATGTGGGATCTAGCACAGATACGCAGTATTTT.

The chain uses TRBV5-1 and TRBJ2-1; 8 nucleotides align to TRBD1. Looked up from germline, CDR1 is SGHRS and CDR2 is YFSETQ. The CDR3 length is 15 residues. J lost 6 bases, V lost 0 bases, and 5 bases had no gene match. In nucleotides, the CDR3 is TGCGCCAGCAGCTTGGGGACAGGGACTTCCAATGAGCAGTTCTTC. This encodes CASSLGTGTSNEQFF. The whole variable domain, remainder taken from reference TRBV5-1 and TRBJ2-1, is KAGVTQTPRYLIKTRGQQVTLSCSPISGHRSVSWYQQTPGQGLQFLFEYFSETQRNKGNFPGRFSGRQFSNSRSEMNVSTLELGDSALYLCASSLGTGTSNEQFFGPGTRLTVL.

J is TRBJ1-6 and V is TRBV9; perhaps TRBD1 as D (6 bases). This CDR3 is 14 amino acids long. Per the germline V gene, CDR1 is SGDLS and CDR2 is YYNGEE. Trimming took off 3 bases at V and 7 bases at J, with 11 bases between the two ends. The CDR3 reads CASSETGSNSPLHF. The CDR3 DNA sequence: TGTGCCAGCAGCGAGACAGGTTCCAATTCACCCCTCCACTTT.

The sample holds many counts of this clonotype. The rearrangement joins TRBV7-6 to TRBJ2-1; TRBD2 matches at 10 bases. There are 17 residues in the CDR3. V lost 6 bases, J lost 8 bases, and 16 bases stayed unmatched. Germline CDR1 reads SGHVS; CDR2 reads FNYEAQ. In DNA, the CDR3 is TGTGCCAGCAGTATAGATGTAGCGGGGGGCCCTTTGGATGAGCAGTTCTTC. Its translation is CASSIDVAGGPLDEQFF.

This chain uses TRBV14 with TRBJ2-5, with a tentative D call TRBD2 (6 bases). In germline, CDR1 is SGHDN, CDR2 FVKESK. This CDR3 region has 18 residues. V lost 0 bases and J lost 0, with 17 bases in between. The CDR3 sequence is CASSQDPASARYQETQYF. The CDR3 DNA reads TGTGCCAGCAGCCAAGACCCGGCTAGCGCCAGATACCAAGAGACCCAGTACTTC.

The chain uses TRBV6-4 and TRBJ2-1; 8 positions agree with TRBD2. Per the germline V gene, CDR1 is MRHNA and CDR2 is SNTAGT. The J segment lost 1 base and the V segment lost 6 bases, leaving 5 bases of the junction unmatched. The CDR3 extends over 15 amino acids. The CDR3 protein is CASRQLAESYNEQFF. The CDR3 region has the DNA TGTGCCAGCAGGCAACTAGCGGAATCCTACAATGAGCAGTTCTTC.

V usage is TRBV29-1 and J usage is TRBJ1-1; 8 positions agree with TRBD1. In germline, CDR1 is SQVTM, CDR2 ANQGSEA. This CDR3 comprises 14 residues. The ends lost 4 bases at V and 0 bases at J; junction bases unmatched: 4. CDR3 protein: CSVGVTGVNTEAFF. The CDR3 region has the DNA TGCAGCGTTGGGGTGACAGGGGTGAACACTGAAGCTTTCTTT.

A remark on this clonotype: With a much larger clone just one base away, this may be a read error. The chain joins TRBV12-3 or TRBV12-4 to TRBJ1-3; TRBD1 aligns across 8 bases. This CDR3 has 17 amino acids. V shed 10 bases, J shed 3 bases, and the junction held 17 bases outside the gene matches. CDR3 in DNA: TGTGCCAACAGGGGGGATGGCGTCCTTTCGAGTGGAAACACCATATATTTT. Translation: CANRGDGVLSSGNTIYF.

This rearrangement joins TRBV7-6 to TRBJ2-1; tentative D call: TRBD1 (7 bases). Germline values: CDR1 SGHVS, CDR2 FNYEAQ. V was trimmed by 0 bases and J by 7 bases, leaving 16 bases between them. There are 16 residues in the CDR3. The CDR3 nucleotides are TGTGCCAGCAGCTTAGCTCAGGGGGGCGCGGAGAATGAGCAGTTCTTC. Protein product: CASSLAQGGAENEQFF.

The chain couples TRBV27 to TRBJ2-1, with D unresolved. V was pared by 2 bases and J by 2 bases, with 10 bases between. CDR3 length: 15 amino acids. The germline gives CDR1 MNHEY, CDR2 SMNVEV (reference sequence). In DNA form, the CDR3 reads TGTGCCAGCAGTTTAAGGCCGAGTCCCTACAATGAGCAGTTCTTC. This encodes CASSLRPSPYNEQFF.

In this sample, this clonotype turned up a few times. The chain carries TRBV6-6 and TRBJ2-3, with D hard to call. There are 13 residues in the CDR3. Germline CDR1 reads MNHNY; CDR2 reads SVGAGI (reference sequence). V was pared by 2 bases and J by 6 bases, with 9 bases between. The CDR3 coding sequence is TGTGCCAGCAGTTACATTGTCAGTGATACGCAGTATTTT. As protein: CASSYIVSDTQYF.